A selection of T cell receptor beta chains follows, all from one sample in a study of early T cells in non-severe SARS-CoV-2 infection. TCRdb processed the 5' RACE reads anew with MiXCR; each CDR3 protein has one entry. The sample lists about 55,000 distinct CDR3 sequences, 15% occurring once. Here the sequenced sample was whole blood, taken at baseline. The source of these receptors is an adult who was a healthcare worker with PCR-confirmed SARS-CoV-2 infection or an uninfected control (not recorded which). CDR3s include the opening cysteine and the closing phenylalanine or tryptophan. D genes are given only for firm matches. A row's size may be missing; if present it is once, few, many or a size class.

j_gene | d_gene | abundance | len | v_gene | CDR3nt | CDR3aa
TRBJ2-2 | - | many | 15 | TRBV5-4 | TGTGCCAGCAGCTTGGCGAACAGCTACACCGGGGAGCTGTTTTTT | CASSLANSYTGELFF
TRBJ2-3 | - | few | 13 | TRBV2 | TGTGCCAGCAGGGACTCCGGGGGCGATACGCAGTATTTT | CASRDSGGDTQYF
TRBJ2-1 | - | - | 13 | TRBV7-9 | TGTGCCAGCAACCCCAATGACCCTGAGAAGCAGTTCTTC | CASNPNDPEKQFF
TRBJ2-5 | - | - | 15 | TRBV5-1 | TGCGCCAGCAGCTTGGCCACCCCCGAGTGGGAGACCCAGTACTTC | CASSLATPEWETQYF
TRBJ2-1 | TRBD2 | - | 15 | TRBV7-2 | TGTGCCAGCAGCACGACTAGCGGGTCCTACAATGAGCAGTTCTTC | CASSTTSGSYNEQFF
TRBJ2-1 | - | few | 16 | TRBV5-6 | TGTGCCAGCAGCTTATTGCCTGCAGGCTCCTACAATGAGCAGTTCTTC | CASSLLPAGSYNEQFF
TRBJ1-5 | TRBD1 | - | 15 | TRBV12-3/TRBV12-4 | TGTGCCAGCAACCTTAGGGGGACAGGTAATCAGCCCCAGCATTTT | CASNLRGTGNQPQHF
TRBJ2-7 | TRBD1 | few | 14 | TRBV11-2 | TGTGCCAGCAGCCCGGGACAGGGTAATTACGAGCAGTACTTC | CASSPGQGNYEQYF
TRBJ2-3 | - | - | 14 | TRBV5-1 | TGCGCCAGCAGCTTGGCCGCGGGGACAGATACGCAGTATTTT | CASSLAAGTDTQYF
TRBJ2-7 | TRBD2 | few | 15 | TRBV4-1 | TGCGCCAGCAGCCAACGAGCGGGGGGGCTGTACGAGCAGTACTTC | CASSQRAGGLYEQYF
TRBJ1-6 | - | few | 14 | TRBV12-3/TRBV12-4 | TGTGCCAGCAGCGGACAGCTTATGGGTTCACCCCTCCACTTT | CASSGQLMGSPLHF
TRBJ1-1 | - | few | 12 | TRBV30 | TGTGCCGGAGCTATTGTGAACACTGAAGCTTTCTTT | CAGAIVNTEAFF
TRBJ1-5 | - | - | 13 | TRBV6-5 | TGTGCCAGCAGTCACGGAGGGGGTCAGCCCCAGCATTTT | CASSHGGGQPQHF
TRBJ2-1 | - | - | 15 | TRBV7-2 | TGTGCCAGCAGCTTGCGGCGGGATCCCTACAATGAGCAGTTCTTC | CASSLRRDPYNEQFF
TRBJ2-7 | TRBD2 | few | 13 | TRBV28 | TGTGCCACCTGGACTAGCGTAGCCTACGAGCAGTACTTC | CATWTSVAYEQYF
TRBJ2-7 | - | many | 17 | TRBV2 | TGTGCCGCATTAACGGAGGCCCCGATGGGTGACACCTACGAGCAGTACTTC | CAALTEAPMGDTYEQYF
TRBJ1-5 | - | few | 14 | TRBV7-6 | TGTGCCAGCAGCTTAGACGAGGGCTTGGGGCCCCAGCATTTT | CASSLDEGLGPQHF
TRBJ2-7 | - | - | 15 | TRBV12-3/TRBV12-4 | TGTGCCAGCAGTGAATTCCCCGGGACTGCCTACGAGCAGTACTTC | CASSEFPGTAYEQYF
TRBJ2-3 | TRBD2 | - | 13 | TRBV20-1 | TGCCCCGACGGACTAGCGGGGCTAGATACGCAGTATTTT | CPDGLAGLDTQYF
TRBJ2-5 | - | few | 11 | TRBV7-9 | TGTGCCAGCAGCCACCCAGAGACCCAGTACTTC | CASSHPETQYF
TRBJ1-1 | TRBD1 | - | 13 | TRBV6-1 | TGTGCCAGCAGAGCAGGGGGAAACACTGAAGCTTTCTTT | CASRAGGNTEAFF
TRBJ2-2 | TRBD1 | - | 17 | TRBV7-3 | TGTGCCAGCAGCTTGACGCCGGGGACAGGGGCCGCCGGGGAGCTGTTTTTT | CASSLTPGTGAAGELFF
TRBJ2-4 | TRBD2 | - | 13 | TRBV30 | TGTGCCTGGAGTACTAGCGGGGGAAACATTCAGTACTTC | CAWSTSGGNIQYF
TRBJ1-2 | TRBD1 | - | 16 | TRBV12-3/TRBV12-4 | TGTGCCAGCAGTCCGACAGGGGCCCCAGGCAACTATGGCTACACCTTC | CASSPTGAPGNYGYTF
TRBJ2-3 | TRBD2 | - | 15 | TRBV20-1 | TGCAGTGCTAGAGATTCTAGCGGGAGTGGAGATACGCAGTATTTT | CSARDSSGSGDTQYF
TRBJ2-7 | - | - | 14 | TRBV7-8 | TGTGCCAGCAGCTTAGCCAGTCCAGGGCCCTCAACTTCCTTC | CASSLASPGPSTSF
TRBJ2-1 | TRBD2 | - | 14 | TRBV10-2 | TGCGCCAGCAGTTGGACTAGCGGGGCGGATGAGCAGTTCTTC | CASSWTSGADEQFF
TRBJ2-3 | - | few | 16 | TRBV28 | TGTGCCAGCAGCCCCCTTGACGGGGGGCTGACGGATACGCAGTATTTT | CASSPLDGGLTDTQYF
TRBJ2-3 | TRBD1 | - | 15 | TRBV11-2 | TGTGCCAGCAGCTTCCGGGACAGGTACACAGATACGCAGTATTTT | CASSFRDRYTDTQYF
TRBJ2-2 | - | - | 13 | TRBV19 | TGTGCCAGTAGTATAGTCGGCACCGGGGAGCTGTTTTTT | CASSIVGTGELFF
TRBJ2-4 | - | - | 11 | TRBV12-3/TRBV12-4 | - | CASSSSTGQYF
TRBJ2-2 | - | - | 16 | TRBV4-2 | TGTGCCAGCAGCCAAGTCGGGCAGGGACGCACCGGGGAGCTGTTTTTT | CASSQVGQGRTGELFF
TRBJ1-1 | TRBD1 | - | 14 | TRBV4-1 | TGCGCCAGCAGGGAACTGACAGGGGACACTGAAGCTTTCTTT | CASRELTGDTEAFF
TRBJ2-6 | - | few | 16 | TRBV7-9 | TGTGCCAGCAGCTTAGCGATACACCCTGGGGCCAACGTCCTGACTTTC | CASSLAIHPGANVLTF
TRBJ2-1 | TRBD2 | few | 17 | TRBV19 | TGTGCCAGTAGTAGCAGACTAGCGGATATCTCCTACAATGAGCAGTTCTTC | CASSSRLADISYNEQFF
TRBJ2-2 | - | - | 16 | TRBV6-1 | TGTGCCAGCAGCTTCCGCCGGACGGAGAACACCGGGGAGCTGTTTTTT | CASSFRRTENTGELFF
TRBJ1-2 | - | few | 13 | TRBV28 | TGTGCCAGCATCCCGCTAGGGGCAGGGGGCTACACCTTC | CASIPLGAGGYTF
TRBJ2-5 | TRBD2 | few | 14 | TRBV7-9 | TGTGCCAGCAGCTCCGTCGGGGGGATTGGGGCCCAGTACTTC | CASSSVGGIGAQYF
TRBJ2-3 | - | - | 13 | TRBV3-1 | TGTGCCAGCAGCCAAGTATACGTGGATACGCAGTATTTT | CASSQVYVDTQYF
TRBJ2-7 | - | few | 14 | TRBV3-1 | TGTGCCAGCAGCCAAGGCCACTCCTCCTACGAGCAGTACTTC | CASSQGHSSYEQYF
TRBJ2-7 | - | many | 12 | TRBV12-3/TRBV12-4 | TGTGCCAGCGCTCGGTACGCCTACGAGCAGTACTTC | CASARYAYEQYF
TRBJ1-4 | - | few | 15 | TRBV7-9 | TGTGCCAGCAGCTTAGACGGCACTCAGAACGAAAAACTGTTTTTT | CASSLDGTQNEKLFF
TRBJ2-1 | - | few | 13 | TRBV29-1 | TGCAGCGGACACTTGGGCTCCTACAATGAGCAGTTCTTC | CSGHLGSYNEQFF
TRBJ2-1 | TRBD2 | many | 17 | TRBV4-2 | TGTGCCAGCAGCCAAGAAGCAAGGACTAGCGGGGGGCTAGAGCAGTTCTTC | CASSQEARTSGGLEQFF
TRBJ1-1 | - | few | 15 | TRBV3-1 | TGTGCCAGCAGCTTAGGGGAGGTTCCGAACACTGAAGCTTTCTTT | CASSLGEVPNTEAFF
TRBJ1-6 | TRBD1 | - | 16 | TRBV12-3/TRBV12-4 | TGTGCCAGCAGCACCGAGAGGACAGGGTTAAATTCACCCCTCCACTTT | CASSTERTGLNSPLHF
TRBJ1-5 | - | - | 17 | TRBV6-1 | TGTGCCAGCAGTGCGGGGAACAGCGCGGATAGCAATCAGCCCCAGCATTTT | CASSAGNSADSNQPQHF
TRBJ2-1 | TRBD2 | few | 15 | TRBV2 | TGTGCCAGCAAACAGGGGACTAGCGGGAGTGGTGAGCAGTTCTTC | CASKQGTSGSGEQFF
TRBJ2-7 | - | once | 13 | TRBV3-1 | TGTGCCAGCAGCCAAGTTGGGGGCTACGAGCAGTACTTC | CASSQVGGYEQYF
TRBJ1-2 | - | few | 12 | TRBV12-3/TRBV12-4 | TGTGCCAGCAGGAGGGGGGAGGGCGGCTACACCTTC | CASRRGEGGYTF
TRBJ2-4 | TRBD1 | few | 17 | TRBV28 | TGTGCCAGCAGTTTGTTTATCTATCGACAGGGAAAAAACATTCAGTACTTC | CASSLFIYRQGKNIQYF
TRBJ2-3 | TRBD1 | many | 16 | TRBV5-5 | TGTGCCAGCAGCTCGAGACGACAGGGAAGCACAGATACGCAGTATTTT | CASSSRRQGSTDTQYF
TRBJ2-5 | TRBD2 | few | 17 | TRBV7-2 | TGTGCCAGCAGCCGAGGGGCAGCGGGAGGGCGCTTAGAGACCCAGTACTTC | CASSRGAAGGRLETQYF
TRBJ2-2 | TRBD1 | - | 17 | TRBV7-6 | TGTGCCAGCAGAAGAGCGAGGACAGGGTCGAACACCGGGGAGCTGTTTTTT | CASRRARTGSNTGELFF
TRBJ2-1 | TRBD1 | - | 14 | TRBV5-1 | TGCGCCAGCAGAAAGGGACAGGGGATTAATGAGCAGTTCTTC | CASRKGQGINEQFF
TRBJ1-1 | - | - | 15 | TRBV20-1 | TGCAGTGCTAGAGATGGGCAGAATATGAACACTGAAGCTTTCTTT | CSARDGQNMNTEAFF
TRBJ2-6 | TRBD2 | - | 15 | TRBV28 | TGTGCCAGCAGTCGACGGGGGGCTGGGGCCAACGTCCTGACTTTC | CASSRRGAGANVLTF
TRBJ2-7 | - | - | 15 | TRBV4-1 | TGCGCCAGCAGAAACCGGGACGGCACGTCCTACGAGCAGTACTTC | CASRNRDGTSYEQYF
TRBJ2-1 | TRBD1 | many | 15 | TRBV6-1 | TGTGCCAGCTCCCAAAGGGGACAGGCTTTCAATGAGCAGTTCTTC | CASSQRGQAFNEQFF
TRBJ2-7 | TRBD1 | few | 13 | TRBV5-1 | TGCGCCAGCAGCTTCCGGGACAGCGTCGAGCAGTACTTC | CASSFRDSVEQYF